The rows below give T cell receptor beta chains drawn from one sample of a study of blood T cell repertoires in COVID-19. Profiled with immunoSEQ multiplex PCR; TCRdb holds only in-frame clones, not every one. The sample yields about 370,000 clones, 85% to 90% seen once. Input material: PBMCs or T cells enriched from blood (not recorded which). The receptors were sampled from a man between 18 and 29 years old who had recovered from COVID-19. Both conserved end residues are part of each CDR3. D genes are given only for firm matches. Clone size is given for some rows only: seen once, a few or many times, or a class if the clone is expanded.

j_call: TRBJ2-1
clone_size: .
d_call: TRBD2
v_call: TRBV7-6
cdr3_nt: TGTGCCAGCAGCTTATCGGTAGCGGGGGGGTCCTACAATGAGCAGTTCTTC
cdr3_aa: CASSLSVAGGSYNEQFF

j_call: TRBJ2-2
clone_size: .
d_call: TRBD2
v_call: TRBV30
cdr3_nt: TGTGCCTGGAGTCTCGGCGGGAGAGGTACCGGGGAGCTGTTTTTT
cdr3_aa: CAWSLGGRGTGELFF

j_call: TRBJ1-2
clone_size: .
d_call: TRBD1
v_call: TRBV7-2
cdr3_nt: TGTGCCAGCAGCCTTAGGACAGGGAACGACTATGGCTACACCTTC
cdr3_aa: CASSLRTGNDYGYTF

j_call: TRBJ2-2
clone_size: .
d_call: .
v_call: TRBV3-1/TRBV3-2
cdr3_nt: TGTGCCAGCAGCGTCCAGGGGACCGGGGAGCTGTTTTTT
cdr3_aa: CASSVQGTGELFF

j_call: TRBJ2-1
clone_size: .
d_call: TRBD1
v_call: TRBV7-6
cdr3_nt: TGTGCCAGCAGCTCAACAAACACCTGGACAGGAGATGAGCAGTTCTTC
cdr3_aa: CASSSTNTWTGDEQFF

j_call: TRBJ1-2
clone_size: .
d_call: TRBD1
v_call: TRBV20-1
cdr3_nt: TGCAGTGCTAGTTTAAGCAGGGGGCATCTTGGTGGCTACACCTTC
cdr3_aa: CSASLSRGHLGGYTF

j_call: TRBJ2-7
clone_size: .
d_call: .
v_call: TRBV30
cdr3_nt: TGTGCCTGGAGGAGAGAGCAGTACTTC
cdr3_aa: CAWRREQYF

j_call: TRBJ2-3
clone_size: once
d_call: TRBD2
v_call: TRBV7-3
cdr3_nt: TGTGCCAGCAGCCTCCGACTAGCGGGGTTCACAGATACGCAGTATTTT
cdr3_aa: CASSLRLAGFTDTQYF

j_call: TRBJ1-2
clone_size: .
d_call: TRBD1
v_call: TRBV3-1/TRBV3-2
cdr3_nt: TGTGCCAGCAGCCAAGGAACAGGGGGCGCGAACTATGGCTACACCTTC
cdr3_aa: CASSQGTGGANYGYTF

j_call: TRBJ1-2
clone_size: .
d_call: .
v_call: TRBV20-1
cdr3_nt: TGCAGTGCCCAGGATGGCTACACCTTC
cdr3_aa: CSAQDGYTF

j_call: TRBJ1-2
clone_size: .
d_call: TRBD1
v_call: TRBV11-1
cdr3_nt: TGTGCCAGCAGCCCGCCCCCCGGGACAGGTCACTATGGCTACACCTTC
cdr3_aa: CASSPPPGTGHYGYTF

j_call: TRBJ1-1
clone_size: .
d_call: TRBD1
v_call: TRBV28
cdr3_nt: TGTGCCAACAAAAAACGGGACAGAGCTGAAGCTTTCTTT
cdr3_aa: CANKKRDRAEAFF

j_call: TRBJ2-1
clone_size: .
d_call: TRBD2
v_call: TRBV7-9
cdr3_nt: TGTGCCAGCAGCCCCAGAGGACTAGCGGTTAACTCCTACAATGAGCAGTTCTTC
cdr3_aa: CASSPRGLAVNSYNEQFF

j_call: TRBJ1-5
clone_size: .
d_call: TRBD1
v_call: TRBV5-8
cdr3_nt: TGTGCCAGCAGCTTGGAGGGGGCAGGCAATCAGCCCCAGCATTTT
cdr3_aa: CASSLEGAGNQPQHF

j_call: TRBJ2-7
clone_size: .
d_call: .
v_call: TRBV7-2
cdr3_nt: TGTGCCAGCAGCGAAAGCGGGTGGGGCGAGCAGTACTTC
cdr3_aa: CASSESGWGEQYF

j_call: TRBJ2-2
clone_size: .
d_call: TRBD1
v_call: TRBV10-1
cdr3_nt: TGCGCCAGCAGTGACCCCCCGGGACAGGGAGGGTCCGGGGAGCTGTTTTTT
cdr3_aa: CASSDPPGQGGSGELFF

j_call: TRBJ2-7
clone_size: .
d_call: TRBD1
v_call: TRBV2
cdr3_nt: TGTGCCAGCTCCGGGACAGGCGCCTACGAGCAGTACTTC
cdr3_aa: CASSGTGAYEQYF

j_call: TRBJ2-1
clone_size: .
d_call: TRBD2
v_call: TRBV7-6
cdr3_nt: TGTGCCAGCAGCCAATCACTAGCGGGGGGGCGTGTTGAGCAGTTCTTC
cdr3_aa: CASSQSLAGGRVEQFF

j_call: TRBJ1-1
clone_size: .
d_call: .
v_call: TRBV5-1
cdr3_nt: TGCGCCAGCAGCTTGTTGGATCTCAGGGGCACTGAAGCTTTCTTT
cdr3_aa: CASSLLDLRGTEAFF

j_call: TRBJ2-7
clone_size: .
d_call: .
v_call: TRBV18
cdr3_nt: TGTGCCAGCTCACCACCCAGTTACGAGCAGTACTTC
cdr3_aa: CASSPPSYEQYF

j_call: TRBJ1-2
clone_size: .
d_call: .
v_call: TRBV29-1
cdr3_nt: TGCAGCGTTGCAGGGGACACCGGGTTTAACTATGGCTACACCTTC
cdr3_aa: CSVAGDTGFNYGYTF

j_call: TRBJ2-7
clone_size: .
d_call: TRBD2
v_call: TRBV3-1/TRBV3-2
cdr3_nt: TGTGCCAGCAGCCACCGAGGCGGGAGCCGGAATAACGAGCAGTACTTC
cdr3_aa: CASSHRGGSRNNEQYF

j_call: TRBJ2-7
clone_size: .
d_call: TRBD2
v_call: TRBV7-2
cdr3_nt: TGTGCCAGCAGCCCTCAGCGGGGGTACTCCTACGAGCAGTACTTC
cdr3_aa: CASSPQRGYSYEQYF

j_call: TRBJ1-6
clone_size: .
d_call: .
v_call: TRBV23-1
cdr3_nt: TGCGCCAGCAGTCAAAGACCCGGGAGCTCCTATAATTCACCCCTCCACTTT
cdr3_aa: CASSQRPGSSYNSPLHF

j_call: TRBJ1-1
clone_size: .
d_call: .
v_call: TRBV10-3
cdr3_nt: TGTGCCATCAGTGAGAGGGGGGGGCAGAACACTGAAGCTTTCTTT
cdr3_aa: CAISERGGQNTEAFF

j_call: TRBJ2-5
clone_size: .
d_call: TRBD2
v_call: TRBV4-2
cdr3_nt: TGTGCCAGCAGCAATGATCAGCGGGCTAGCGGGAGCGGAGAGACCCAGTACTTC
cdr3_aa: CASSNDQRASGSGETQYF

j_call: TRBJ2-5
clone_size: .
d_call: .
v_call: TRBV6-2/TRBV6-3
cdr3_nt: TGTGCCAGCAGTCTCCAGGGGTTTGGAGAGACCCAGTACTTC
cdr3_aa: CASSLQGFGETQYF

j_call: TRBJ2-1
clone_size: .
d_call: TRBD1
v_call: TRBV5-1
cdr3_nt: TGCGCCAGCAGCTTGTGGGGACAGGGGATGGACTACAATGAGCAGTTCTTC
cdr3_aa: CASSLWGQGMDYNEQFF

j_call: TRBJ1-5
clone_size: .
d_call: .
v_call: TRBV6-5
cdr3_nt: TGTGCCAGCAGCCGTAGACAGAGTAGCAATCAGCCCCAGCATTTT
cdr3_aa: CASSRRQSSNQPQHF

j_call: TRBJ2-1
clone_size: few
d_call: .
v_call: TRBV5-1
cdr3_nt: TGCGCCAGCAGCTTGGACAGGGAGGGGAATGAGCAGTTCTTC
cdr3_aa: CASSLDREGNEQFF

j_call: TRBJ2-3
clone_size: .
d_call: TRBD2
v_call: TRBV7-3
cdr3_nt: TGTGCCAGCAGCTCCCGCGGTAGCGGGGCCCATTCTAGCACAGATACGCAGTATTTT
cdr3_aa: CASSSRGSGAHSSTDTQYF

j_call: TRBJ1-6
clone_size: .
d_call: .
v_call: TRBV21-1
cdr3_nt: TGTGCCAGCAACGCCGCGGACAGGGAAAATTCACCCCTCCACTTT
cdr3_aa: CASNAADRENSPLHF

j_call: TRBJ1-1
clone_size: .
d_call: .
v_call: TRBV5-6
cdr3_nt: TGTGCCAGCACCCCACTCGTAGCCCTAGCTTTCTTT
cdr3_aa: CASTPLVALAFF

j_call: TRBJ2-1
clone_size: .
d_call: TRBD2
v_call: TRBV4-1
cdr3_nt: TGCGCCAGCAGCCAACGGCTAGCGGGGGGGCCCGGCCATGAGCAGTTCTTC
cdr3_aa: CASSQRLAGGPGHEQFF

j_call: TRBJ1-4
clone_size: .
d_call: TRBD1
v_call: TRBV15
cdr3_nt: TGTGCCACCAGCAGACCGGAACCGGGACAGACGAATGAAAAACTGTTTTTT
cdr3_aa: CATSRPEPGQTNEKLFF

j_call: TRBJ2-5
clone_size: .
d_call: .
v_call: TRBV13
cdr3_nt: TGTGCCAGCAGCTTAGGCGCTAGTAGTGAGACCCAGTACTTC
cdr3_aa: CASSLGASSETQYF

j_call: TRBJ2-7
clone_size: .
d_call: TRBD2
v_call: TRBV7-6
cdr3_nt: TGTGCCAGCAGCTCTAGCGGGATCTCCTCCGAGCAGTACTTC
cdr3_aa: CASSSSGISSEQYF

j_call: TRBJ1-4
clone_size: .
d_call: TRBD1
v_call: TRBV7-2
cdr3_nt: TGTGCCAGCAGAGGGAACAGGGGAGAAAAACTGTTTTTT
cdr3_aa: CASRGNRGEKLFF

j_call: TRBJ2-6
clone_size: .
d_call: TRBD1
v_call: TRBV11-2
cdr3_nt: TGTGCCAGCAACCCGGGACAGGGGTTCTCTGGGGCCAACGTCCTGACTTTC
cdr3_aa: CASNPGQGFSGANVLTF

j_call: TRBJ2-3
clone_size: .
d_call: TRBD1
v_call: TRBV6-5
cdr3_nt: TGTGCCAGCAGTTACTTGGGACAGGGCACAGATACGCAGTATTTT
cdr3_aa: CASSYLGQGTDTQYF

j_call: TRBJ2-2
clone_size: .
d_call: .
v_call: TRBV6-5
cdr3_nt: TGTGCCAGCAGAGGCCCCCCAGGGGCCACCGGGGAGCTGTTTTTT
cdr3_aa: CASRGPPGATGELFF

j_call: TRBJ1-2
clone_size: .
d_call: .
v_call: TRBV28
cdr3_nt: TGTGCCAGCAGTGGCGGTGCTAACTATGGCTACACCTTC
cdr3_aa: CASSGGANYGYTF

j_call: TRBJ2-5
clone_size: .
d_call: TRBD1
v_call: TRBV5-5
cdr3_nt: TGTGCCAGCAGCTTGGGGTACAGGGGGCTAGAGACCCAGTACTTC
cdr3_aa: CASSLGYRGLETQYF